The rows below give T cell receptor beta chains drawn from one sample of a study of blood T cells in healthy people across ages. TCRdb reprocessed the 5' RACE reads via MiXCR and lists one record per CDR3 protein. The sample lists more than 450,000 distinct CDR3 sequences, about 27% seen once, with approximately 3.3% in the top ten. The same data also contributed to another study, on T cells of mothers and their children.

The sequenced sample consisted of blood. The receptors originated from a boy under 10 years old in good health. Both conserved end residues are part of each CDR3. Each record gives: J gene, D gene, V gene, clone size, CDR3 DNA, CDR3 protein. A D gene is named only where the DNA matches it firmly. Part of the rows lack a size; the others show once, few, many or a class for expanded clones.

j_call: TRBJ2-3; d_call: -; v_call: TRBV6-1; clone_size: once; cdr3_nt: TGTGCCAGCACCGTGGACTACCTCACAGATACGCGGTATTTT; cdr3_aa: CASTVDYLTDTRYF
j_call: TRBJ2-1; d_call: TRBD1; v_call: TRBV14; clone_size: -; cdr3_nt: TGTGCCAGCAGCACCGGGACAGGGGCTTGGGATGAGCAGTTCTTC; cdr3_aa: CASSTGTGAWDEQFF
j_call: TRBJ2-5; d_call: TRBD2; v_call: TRBV6-2/TRBV6-3; clone_size: few; cdr3_nt: TGTGCCAGCAGACTAGCGCTCCAAGAGACCCAGTACTTC; cdr3_aa: CASRLALQETQYF
j_call: TRBJ1-2; d_call: -; v_call: TRBV29-1; clone_size: few; cdr3_nt: TGCAGCGCGGACAGCACAAATGGCTACACCTTC; cdr3_aa: CSADSTNGYTF
j_call: TRBJ2-5; d_call: TRBD1; v_call: TRBV24-1; clone_size: -; cdr3_nt: TGTGCCACCAGTGAAGGACAGGGGATAGGAGAGACCCAGTACTTC; cdr3_aa: CATSEGQGIGETQYF
j_call: TRBJ1-2; d_call: -; v_call: TRBV27; clone_size: -; cdr3_nt: TGTGCCAGCGCTCACCTAGGCGGGGGACGTAACTATGGCTACACCTTC; cdr3_aa: CASAHLGGGRNYGYTF
j_call: TRBJ2-1; d_call: -; v_call: TRBV6-6; clone_size: -; cdr3_nt: TGTGCCAGCCTAACTAGCAAATACAATGAGCAGTTCTTC; cdr3_aa: CASLTSKYNEQFF
j_call: TRBJ1-2; d_call: -; v_call: TRBV29-1; clone_size: few; cdr3_nt: TGCAGCGTTGGGGCTGACCGCTATGGCTACACCTTC; cdr3_aa: CSVGADRYGYTF
j_call: TRBJ1-3; d_call: -; v_call: TRBV7-9; clone_size: -; cdr3_nt: TGTGCCAGCAGCCACGCCGCGGGGGTTCCTGGAAACACCATATATTTT; cdr3_aa: CASSHAAGVPGNTIYF
j_call: TRBJ1-1; d_call: TRBD1; v_call: TRBV7-9; clone_size: -; cdr3_nt: TGTGCCAGCAGATTAGGACAGGGGAATACTGAAGCTTTCTTT; cdr3_aa: CASRLGQGNTEAFF
j_call: TRBJ2-5; d_call: -; v_call: TRBV7-9; clone_size: -; cdr3_nt: TGTGCCAGCAGCTTCTCTAGGACTGTTGAGACCCAGTACTTC; cdr3_aa: CASSFSRTVETQYF
j_call: TRBJ2-1; d_call: TRBD2; v_call: TRBV29-1; clone_size: -; cdr3_nt: TGCAGCCTTCAGCTTGGGGGGGTCGGCAATGAGCAGTTCTTC; cdr3_aa: CSLQLGGVGNEQFF
j_call: TRBJ2-1; d_call: -; v_call: TRBV27; clone_size: -; cdr3_nt: TGTGCCAGCAGTTTGCTCTCCCCCCGCTACAATGAGCAGTTCTTC; cdr3_aa: CASSLLSPRYNEQFF